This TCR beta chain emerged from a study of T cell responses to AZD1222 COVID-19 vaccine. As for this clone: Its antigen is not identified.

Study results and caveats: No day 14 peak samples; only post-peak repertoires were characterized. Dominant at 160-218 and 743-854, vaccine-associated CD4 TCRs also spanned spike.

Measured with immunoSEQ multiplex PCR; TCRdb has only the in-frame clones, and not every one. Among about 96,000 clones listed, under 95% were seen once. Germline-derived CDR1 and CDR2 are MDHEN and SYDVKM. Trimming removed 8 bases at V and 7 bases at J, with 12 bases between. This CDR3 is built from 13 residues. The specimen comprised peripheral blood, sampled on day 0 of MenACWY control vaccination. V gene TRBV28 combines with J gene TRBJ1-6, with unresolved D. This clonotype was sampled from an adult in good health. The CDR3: CASSAPGNSPLHF. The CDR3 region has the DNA TGTGCCAGCTCAGCACCCGGGAATTCACCCCTCCACTTT.